The 30 T cell receptor beta chains below come from one sample, sequenced in a study of blood T cell repertoires in COVID-19. Produced via immunoSEQ multiplex PCR; TCRdb's table is partial and in-frame only. The sample includes some 76,000 clones, about nine tenths of them seen just once. Sequencing input: peripheral blood. These TCRs come from a woman aged 18 to 35 with acute or convalescent COVID-19.

J is TRBJ2-5 and V is TRBV28, with a possible D match to TRBD2 (6 bases). Germline V lookup: CDR1 MDHEN, CDR2 SYDVKM. Trimming shortened V by 2 bases and J by 2 bases, and 18 bases separated the two germline ends. The CDR3 consists of 17 residues. The CDR3: CASSLRGWPGTQETQYF. The CDR3 DNA follows: TGTGCCAGCAGTTTACGAGGGTGGCCGGGGACTCAAGAGACCCAGTACTTC.

The chain recombines TRBV30 with TRBJ1-1; D is possibly TRBD1 (5 bases). Trimming removed 3 bases at V and 3 bases at J, with 11 bases between. The germline gives CDR1 GTSNPN, CDR2 SVGIG (reference sequence). The CDR3 has 13 amino acids. The CDR3 sequence: CAWSQGPDTEAFF. The CDR3 DNA is TGTGCCTGGAGCCAGGGTCCGGACACTGAAGCTTTCTTT.

The chain couples TRBV20-1 to TRBJ1-2; tentative D call: TRBD1 (5 bases). The ends were cut back, 3 bases at V and 2 bases at J, with 7 bases in the middle. CDR1 and CDR2 from the germline V gene are DFQATT and SNEGSKA (reference sequence). The CDR3 has 12 amino acids. The CDR3 is CSASAGNYGYTF. In nucleotides, the CDR3 is TGCAGTGCTAGTGCAGGGAACTATGGCTACACCTTC.

This clone was found once. CDR3 region: CASSQNRDTEAFF. The CDR3 coding sequence is TGTGCCAGCAGTCAAAACAGGGACACTGAAGCTTTCTTT. V is TRBV6-5 and J is TRBJ1-1, with a tentative D call TRBD1 (6 bases). The CDR3 runs 13 residues. Between the trimmed V and J ends, which lost 5 bases and 3 bases, there was a span of 10 bases. Germline V gene data show CDR1 as MNHEY and CDR2 as SVGAGI.

This sequence joins TRBV2 and TRBJ1-1; D is unclear. V gave up 7 bases and J gave up 3 bases, with 12 bases separating them. CDR1 is SNHLY, CDR2 FYNNEI, per germline. The CDR3 has 13 residues. CDR3 nucleotides: TGTGCCAGCACGGGGTTTGAGGACACTGAAGCTTTCTTT. It yields the protein CASTGFEDTEAFF.

The rearrangement joins TRBV30 to TRBJ1-5; possible D gene TRBD1, 6 bases. In germline, CDR1 is GTSNPN, CDR2 SVGIG (reference sequence). Trimming took off 2 bases at V and 7 bases at J, with 15 bases between the two ends. This CDR3 has 14 residues. DNA of the CDR3: TGTGCCTGGAGTAAGGACAGTTCAGGCCAGCCCCAGCATTTT. This encodes CAWSKDSSGQPQHF.

This rearrangement joins TRBV20-1 to TRBJ1-1; D gene ambiguous. CDR1 and CDR2 from the germline V gene are DFQATT and SNEGSKA (reference sequence). CDR3 size: 15 residues. The V end lost 3 bases, the J end lost 4 bases, and 18 bases lay between the germline ends. The CDR3 reads CSASPGVLRGTEAFF. DNA of the CDR3: TGCAGTGCTAGTCCCGGGGTCTTGCGCGGCACTGAAGCTTTCTTT.

This chain joins TRBV19 and TRBJ2-1, with 10 bases that match TRBD2. CDR1 is LNHDA, CDR2 SQIVND, per germline (reference sequence). There are 15 residues in the CDR3. Germline trimming cut 4 bases from V and 7 bases from J; bases unmatched to any gene: 7. CDR3 bases: TGTGCCAGTAGTAGGCCTAGCGGGAGAGGGAATGAGCAGTTCTTC. It codes for CASSRPSGRGNEQFF.

The chain carries TRBV2 and TRBJ1-1, with a weak D call TRBD1 (6 bases). V lost 6 bases and J 4 bases, leaving 12 bases between the germline ends. The CDR3 spans 13 residues. Germline CDR1 is SNHLY and CDR2 is FYNNEI. This CDR3 is CASSTTGITEAFF. The DNA of the CDR3 is TGTGCCAGCAGCACAACAGGGATCACTGAAGCTTTCTTT.

The chain has TRBV29-1 and TRBJ1-1; D is unclear. Trimming removed 3 bases from V and 2 bases from J, with 4 bases in between. This CDR3 comprises 11 residues. CDR1 is SQVTM and CDR2 is ANQGSEA in the germline V gene. For the CDR3, the DNA is TGCAGCGTTGACAAAAACACTGAAGCTTTCTTT. Encoded protein: CSVDKNTEAFF.

The rearrangement joins TRBV7-9 to TRBJ1-4, with D maybe TRBD1 (5 bases). The CDR3 runs 18 residues. Germline CDR1 and CDR2: SEHNR and FQNEAQ (reference sequence). V dropped 3 bases and J dropped 8 bases, with 25 bases sitting between them. CDR3 DNA: TGTGCCAGCAGCTTTGGGACTTTACGGGAGGGCCCAACAGAAAAACTGTTTTTT. Translating gives CASSFGTLREGPTEKLFF. Looking up the rest from reference TRBV7-9 and TRBJ1-4 gives the full variable domain: DTGVSQNPRHKITKRGQNVTFRCDPISEHNRLYWYRQTLGQGPEFLTYFQNEAQLEKSRLLSDRFSAERPKGSFSTLEIQRTEQGDSAMYLCASSFGTLREGPTEKLFFGSGTQLSVL.

About this clone itself: One junction end does not reproduce the germline sequence, and a read error may be involved. The chain joins TRBV5-1 to TRBJ2-7, with TRBD1 matching 8 bases. The CDR3 contains 15 residues. Per the germline V gene, CDR1 is SGHRS and CDR2 is YFSETQ. The CDR3: CASSLVSGGPYEQYF. The CDR3 nucleotides are TGCGCCAGCAGCTTGGTTTCAGGGGGCCCCTATGAGCAGTACTTC.

CDR3 region: CASSLAGLAGEEQYF. In DNA, the CDR3 is TGTGCCAGCAGCTTAGCGGGACTAGCGGGAGAAGAGCAGTACTTC. V usage is TRBV7-2 and J usage is TRBJ2-7, with 14 bases that match TRBD2. Unmatched junction bases numbered 2, after V lost 0 bases and J lost 7 bases. This CDR3 is built from 15 residues. Germline CDR1 is SGHTA and CDR2 is FQGNSA.

V is TRBV10-1 and J is TRBJ2-3, with 9 positions matching TRBD2. Trimming removed 6 bases from V and 3 bases from J; junction bases left unmatched: 16. The CDR3 spans 18 residues. The germline V gene encodes CDR1 WNHNN and CDR2 SYGVQD (reference sequence). DNA for the CDR3: TGCGCCAGCAGACCTGCGGATGGCGGGAGGGCCGAGACAGATACGCAGTATTTT. Amino acids: CASRPADGGRAETDTQYF.

The chain's CDR3 is CASSRTGDTGELFF. CDR3 DNA: TGTGCCAGCAGTCGGACAGGGGACACCGGGGAGCTGTTTTTT. The V gene is TRBV28, the J gene TRBJ2-2, with 9 positions matching TRBD1. J gave up 3 bases and V 5 bases, and 1 base lay outside the gene matches. This CDR3 is built from 14 residues. Germline values: CDR1 MDHEN, CDR2 SYDVKM.

The V and J genes are TRBV7-9 and TRBJ1-3, with D hard to call. Trimming stripped 3 bases from V and 0 bases from J, with 12 bases between. Germline V gives CDR1 SEHNR, CDR2 FQNEAQ (reference sequence). The CDR3 consists of 16 residues. Written as DNA, the CDR3 is TGTGCCAGCAGCTTGTTGTCGTCGGGCTCTGGAAACACCATATATTTT. Its protein is CASSLLSSGSGNTIYF.

The chain uses TRBV5-1 and TRBJ2-1, with a weak D call TRBD2 (7 bases). The CDR3 is 16 amino acids. Germline CDR1 SGHRS, CDR2 YFSETQ. Deletions cut 4 bases from V and 7 bases from J, with 21 bases between. The chain's CDR3 is CASSPPEGGGKNEQFF. The CDR3 region has the DNA TGCGCCAGCAGCCCCCCCGAGGGGGGGGGCAAGAATGAGCAGTTCTTC.

The chain has TRBV30 and TRBJ1-1; 7 bases map to TRBD1. V lost 3 bases to trimming and J lost 2 bases; unmatched junction nucleotides: 6. The germline V gene has CDR1 GTSNPN and CDR2 SVGIG (reference sequence). The length of the CDR3 is 14 residues. The CDR3 sequence is CAWSWTGDNTEAFF. As DNA, the CDR3 is TGTGCCTGGAGCTGGACAGGCGACAACACTGAAGCTTTCTTT.

The chain joins TRBV25-1 to TRBJ2-4; D remains ambiguous. This CDR3 has 14 residues. Germline values: CDR1 MGHDK, CDR2 SYGVNS. V was pared by 2 bases and J by 4 bases, with 9 bases between. The CDR3 DNA sequence: TGTGCCAGCAGTGAAGGTGCGGATAAAAACATTCAGTACTTC. As protein: CASSEGADKNIQYF.

The chain joins TRBV6-5 to TRBJ2-2; 10 bases are a match to TRBD2. Germline CDR1 and CDR2: MNHEY and SVGAGI. The CDR3 is made up of 15 amino acids. Trimming at V came to 7 bases and at J to 5 bases, leaving 7 bases not matched to a gene. The CDR3 reads CASTRTSGPTGELFF. CDR3 in DNA: TGTGCCAGCACGAGGACTAGCGGCCCGACCGGGGAGCTGTTTTTT.

The chain employs TRBV6-2 or TRBV6-3 and TRBJ1-1; D is undetermined. Trimming cost V 4 bases and J 1 base, with 10 bases left between them. Germline loops: CDR1 MNHEY, CDR2 SVGEGT. The length of the CDR3 is 14 residues. Here the CDR3 reads CASSFGGRNTEAFF. CDR3 coding DNA: TGTGCCAGCAGTTTCGGAGGAAGGAACACTGAAGCTTTCTTT.

The chain combines TRBV6-1 with TRBJ1-5; tentative D call: TRBD1 (6 bases). The CDR3 sequence is 15 residues long. V lost 2 bases and J lost 6, with 14 bases in between. CDR1 and CDR2 from the germline V gene are MNHNS and SASEGT. Here the CDR3 reads CASSEMYGGGQPQHF. For the CDR3, the DNA is TGTGCCAGCAGTGAAATGTATGGGGGCGGTCAGCCCCAGCATTTT.

The rearrangement joins TRBV28 to TRBJ1-2; D not resolved. V dropped 5 bases and J dropped 1 base, with 5 bases sitting between them. CDR1 is MDHEN and CDR2 is SYDVKM in the germline V gene. The CDR3 is 12 residues long. The CDR3 is CASSQINYGYTF. The CDR3 DNA reads TGTGCCAGCAGTCAGATTAACTATGGCTACACCTTC.

The V gene is TRBV7-2, the J gene TRBJ2-7; a weak D match, TRBD1 (5 bases). Germline-derived CDR1 and CDR2 are SGHTA and FQGNSA. The CDR3 is 16 amino acids. V lost 5 bases, J lost 5 bases, and 22 bases lay in between. The CDR3 protein is CASSPLGERGWDEQYF. The CDR3 DNA reads TGTGCCAGCAGCCCGCTGGGTGAAAGGGGCTGGGACGAGCAGTACTTC. Supplemented by reference TRBV7-2 and TRBJ2-7, the full variable domain reads GAGVSQSPSNKVTEKGKDVELRCDPISGHTALYWYRQSLGQGLEFLIYFQGNSAPDKSGLPSDRFSAERTGGSVSTLTIQRTQQEDSAVYLCASSPLGERGWDEQYFGPGTRLTVT.

V gene TRBV5-6 combines with J gene TRBJ2-3; 11 nucleotides align to TRBD2. This CDR3 has 17 residues. Losses at the gene ends were 0 bases for V and 5 bases for J; bases not matched to a gene: 8. Germline V CDR1 and CDR2: SGHDT, YYEEEE. CDR3 protein: CASSLAGKGLAGDTQYF. In nucleotides, the CDR3 is TGTGCCAGCAGCTTGGCTGGAAAAGGACTAGCGGGAGATACGCAGTATTTT.

This chain links TRBV5-6 with TRBJ2-5; 7 nucleotides align to TRBD1. CDR1 and CDR2 (germline): SGHDT, YYEEEE. V shed 7 bases, J shed 9 bases, and the junction held 12 bases outside the gene matches. The CDR3 extends over 13 amino acids. CDR3 sequence reads: CASPHRQGEPQYF. The CDR3 nucleotides are TGTGCCAGCCCACATCGACAGGGTGAGCCCCAGTACTTC.

The chain couples TRBV6-6 to TRBJ2-3; a weak D match, TRBD1 (6 bases). The CDR3 is 15 amino acids. Germline lookup yields CDR1 MNHNY and CDR2 SVGAGI (reference sequence). Between the trimmed V and J ends, which lost 6 bases and 3 bases, there was a span of 16 bases. The DNA for the CDR3 is TGTGCCAGCAGACCCCCGGGACACATGACAGATACGCAGTATTTT. This translates into CASRPPGHMTDTQYF.

The CDR3 DNA follows: TGTGCCAGCAGTCTGACGGAGGGATTCTATGGCTACACCTTC. Translating gives CASSLTEGFYGYTF. This chain connects TRBV6-5 to TRBJ1-2; D is unclear. The length of the CDR3 is 14 residues. V was trimmed by 5 bases and J by 4 bases, leaving 14 bases between them. Germline CDR1 and CDR2: MNHEY and SVGAGI.

This chain joins TRBV19 and TRBJ1-3, with no clear D. Looked up from germline, CDR1 is LNHDA and CDR2 is SQIVND (reference sequence). The CDR3 has 13 residues. Between the trimmed V and J ends, which lost 7 bases and 0 bases, there was a span of 7 bases. This CDR3 is CASTRSSGNTIYF. The DNA for the CDR3 is TGTGCCAGTACTAGGAGCTCTGGAAACACCATATATTTT.

The chain uses TRBV20-1 and TRBJ2-3; D is perhaps TRBD2 (6 bases). V was shortened by 3 bases and J by 1 base, with 11 bases between the two germline ends. The CDR3 is 14 residues long. CDR1 is DFQATT and CDR2 is SNEGSKA in the germline V gene (reference sequence). In DNA, the CDR3 is TGCAGTGCTAGTGTCGGGGGAGGCACAGATACGCAGTATTTT. This translates into CSASVGGGTDTQYF.